A single T cell receptor beta chain is shown here with its context. Its matching antigen is unknown. The sample is drawn from a study of cytomegalovirus exposure and HLA in healthy donors. Study overall: In a later analysis, the roughly 130 validation repertoires were reported to have used the same platform as the roughly 730 first-cohort repertoires.

The repertoire was sequenced with immunoSEQ multiplex PCR; TCRdb's copy has only in-frame clones and lacks some. Among 130,000 or so clones, 80% to 90% were seen once, and the ten largest hold approximately 2%. The CDR3 is 14 amino acids. Germline values: CDR1 SGHTA, CDR2 FQGNSA. The V and J ends lost 0 bases and 4 bases respectively, with 10 bases between them. Broader study findings: High sensitivity and specificity were reportedly achieved when the classifier diagnosed cytomegalovirus status. Later, an analysis found that TCR clusters from the first cohort tended to co-occur in the 90 to 150 validation repertoires.

The chain carries TRBV7-2 and TRBJ2-7; no reliable D call. The sequence was obtained from a woman between 18 and 29 years old in good health and CMV-seronegative. Sequences were obtained from PBMCs. CDR3 in DNA: TGTGCCAGCAGCTTAGCCCTGGCACCGTACGAGCAGTACTTC. Its protein product is CASSLALAPYEQYF.